This TCR beta chain came from a study of T cell responses to AZD1222 COVID-19 vaccine. V trimming: 4 bases; J trimming: 1 base; junction bases outside the gene matches: 5. CDR1 and CDR2 (germline): LNHDA, SQIVND (reference sequence). The CDR3 consists of 15 residues. Sequenced by immunoSEQ multiplex PCR; TCRdb stores in-frame clones only, minus some. The repertoire holds about 140,000 clones, approximately 92% seen once, with approximately 3.8% in the top ten. Concerning this clone itself: Additional DNA sequences in this sample encode the identical CDR3.

This clonotype originated in an adult who received the AZD1222 COVID-19 vaccine. V and J are TRBV19 and TRBJ2-3, with 7 bases lining up with TRBD2. The starting material was peripheral blood, obtained 28 days after the second AZD1222 dose. The DNA for the CDR3 is TGTGCCAGTAGTAGAGCTAGCGGACGCACAGATACGCAGTATTTT. This encodes CASSRASGRTDTQYF.